Detailed here is one T cell receptor (beta chain). Antigen unknown. Both CD45RO+ cells and CCR7-negative CD45RA+ TemRA cells were combined to make up CD8 memory. Germline V gene lookup returns CDR1 PRHDT and CDR2 FYEKMQ (reference sequence). The CDR3 has 16 amino acids. V lost 0 bases and J lost 2; bases outside the gene matches: 4. The deep-level immunoSEQ assay was used. Method: immunoSEQ multiplex PCR; TCRdb's copy keeps in-frame clones and lacks some. Here the sample spans approximately 400,000 clones, roughly 96% being singletons. This record comes from a study of shared clonotypes between healthy human individuals. Overall study: A couple of women and a few men aged 18 to 49 made up the donors.

Study findings and constraints: Sharing of clonotypes among donors was expected to vary with sequencing depth.

The genes are TRBV13 and TRBJ2-3; 8 bases map to TRBD2. Sequencing was performed on memory CD8+ T cells sorted from blood. Subset described: CD45RO+ cells pooled with CCR7-negative TemRA cells. This sequence originates from a man under 40 in good health. The CDR3 loop reads CASSLGERELTDTQYF. The CDR3 DNA follows: TGTGCCAGCAGCTTAGGCGAGCGGGAGCTCACAGATACGCAGTATTTT.